Listed below are T cell receptor beta chains from one sample, sequenced in a study of T cell changes during pregnancy in multiple sclerosis. Produced via immunoSEQ multiplex PCR; TCRdb's table is partial and in-frame only. The sample includes around 45,000 clones, approximately 90% of them seen just once. The sequences come from CD4+ T cells from peripheral blood mononuclear cells, collected before pregnancy. The source of these receptors is a female donor with multiple sclerosis, enrolled in a pregnancy study. Each CDR3 is given with its conserved first and last residue. A D gene is named only where the DNA matches it firmly.

d_gene	j_gene	v_gene	CDR3aa
-	TRBJ2-7	TRBV6-5	CASSRPGSYEQYF
-	TRBJ1-2	TRBV4-1	CASSHATENYGYTF
TRBD1	TRBJ2-7	TRBV2	CASKGTAYEQYF
TRBD2	TRBJ2-7	TRBV7-9	CASSPGGLQGQYF
TRBD1	TRBJ1-2	TRBV5-1	CASSPGTGRSYGYTF
-	TRBJ1-4	TRBV30	CAWSRIGATNEKLFF
-	TRBJ2-1	TRBV2	CASRRGPQNNEQFF
-	TRBJ1-5	TRBV27	CASSFKGYGQPQHF
TRBD1	TRBJ2-3	TRBV25-1	CASGADRDPDTQYF
-	TRBJ1-1	TRBV5-1	CASSLIQGGTEAFF
TRBD1	TRBJ2-1	TRBV5-1	CASSFDRVPYNEQFF
-	TRBJ2-7	TRBV7-9	CASSLGGTYEQYF
-	TRBJ1-3	TRBV28	CASRGTAGNTIYF
-	TRBJ2-1	TRBV4-1	CASSQDQGLLLLYNEQFF